This record covers a single T cell receptor beta chain. The antigen remains unidentified. V was trimmed by 3 bases and J by 1 base, leaving 3 bases between them. The CDR3 sequence is 13 residues long. CDR1 and CDR2 (germline): KGHDR, SFDVKD. Researchers used genomic DNA as the template to profile TCR beta VDJ and CDR3. TCRdb reanalysed the reads using MiXCR and keeps one entry per CDR3 protein. The table has about 160,000 distinct CDR3 sequences, 45% to 50% seen once. The data originate from a study of CD8+CD57+ T cells in acquired aplastic anemia. The wider study: CD4+ and CD8+ cells, once sorted, gave DNA averaging about 3.4 ug. The study, taken as a whole, reports: A set of twenty-nine CD8+ CDR3 sequences was shared between patients and controls, and these sequences appeared highly expressed in patients.

It was patients with CD8+CD57+ cell expansion by flow cytometry who were chosen for sequencing. Therapy had not been given to patients before blood sampling. V is TRBV24-1 and J is TRBJ2-1; D is ambiguous. Sequenced input: sorted CD4+, CD8+, or CD8+CD57+ T cells (not recorded which) from PBMCs. This sequence originates from a human donor with aplastic anemia. CDR3 coding DNA: TGTGCCACCAGTGATACGTCCTACAATGAGCAGTTCTTC. Encoded protein: CATSDTSYNEQFF.